The clone carrying this T cell receptor (beta chain) turned up a few times. The antigen is undetermined. The length of the CDR3 is 16 residues. V trimming: 5 bases; J trimming: 2 bases; junction bases outside the gene matches: 9. CDR1 and CDR2 from the germline V gene are SEHNR and FQNEAQ (reference sequence). The sample originates from a study of beta chain features in type 1 diabetes. Broader study findings: For Type 1 diabetes patients, all four CD4+ subsets carried TCRB CDR3s that were moderately but significantly shorter.

Isolated RNA was reverse transcribed in full, so expressed TCRB transcripts were sequenced. TCRdb's table, derived via immunoSEQ multiplex PCR, lists solely in-frame clones and lacks some. This sample has 280,000 or so clones; around 16% occur once, and the top ten carry less than 0.02%. The chain recombines TRBV7-9 with TRBJ2-5; 9 positions match TRBD1. Sequenced: naive CD4+ T cells from blood. The clonotype was recovered from a man aged 18 to 30 with type 1 diabetes. CDR3 in DNA: TGTGCCAGCAGCCACGGACAGGGGCTGGGGCAAGAGACCCAGTACTTC. Translated, it gives CASSHGQGLGQETQYF. The entire variable domain, with the rest obtained from reference TRBV7-9 and TRBJ2-5, is as follows: DTGVSQNPRHKITKRGQNVTFRCDPISEHNRLYWYRQTLGQGPEFLTYFQNEAQLEKSRLLSDRFSAERPKGSFSTLEIQRTEQGDSAMYLCASSHGQGLGQETQYFGPGTRLLVL.